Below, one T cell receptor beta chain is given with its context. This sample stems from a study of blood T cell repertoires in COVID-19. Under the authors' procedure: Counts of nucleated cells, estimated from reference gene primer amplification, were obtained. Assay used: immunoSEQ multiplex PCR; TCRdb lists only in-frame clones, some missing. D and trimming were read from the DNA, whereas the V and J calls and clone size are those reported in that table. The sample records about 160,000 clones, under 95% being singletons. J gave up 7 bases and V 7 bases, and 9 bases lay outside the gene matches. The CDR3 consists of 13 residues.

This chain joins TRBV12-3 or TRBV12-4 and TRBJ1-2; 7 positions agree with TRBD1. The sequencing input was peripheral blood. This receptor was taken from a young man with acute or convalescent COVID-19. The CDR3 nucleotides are TGTGCCAGCACGCTGCCAGGGGGTGTTGGCTACACCTTC. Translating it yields CASTLPGGVGYTF.